The sequence of this T cell receptor (beta chain) was determined in a study of identical twins. General study results and limits: Memory repertoires lacked the insertion deficit that abundant cord blood beta clonotypes showed. Low generation-probability sequences were in excess among twin-shared out-of-frame alpha sequences.

The V end was cut by 7 bases, the J end by 2 bases, with 17 bases between. There are 15 residues in the CDR3. The germline CDR1 and CDR2 sequences are SEHNR and FQNEAQ (reference sequence). Each donor (without exception) was a healthy Caucasian. This clonotype was seen a few times. Its antigen is undetermined. Unique molecular identifiers were in the cDNA, with template-switch universal primer binding. TCRdb reprocessed the 5' RACE reads with MiXCR, giving one entry per CDR3 protein. The sample shows approximately 700,000 distinct CDR3 sequences, 5.5% to 7.5% of them seen only once. The source material was naive T cells sorted from blood. The source of this sequence is a man aged 18-30 years in good health. The chain carries TRBV7-9 and TRBJ1-1; no reliable D call. As DNA, the CDR3 is TGTGCCAGCAATTACGGGAGCGGCCACAACACTGAAGCTTTCTTT. The encoded protein is CASNYGSGHNTEAFF. The whole variable domain, filled in from reference TRBV7-9 and TRBJ1-1, reads DTGVSQNPRHKITKRGQNVTFRCDPISEHNRLYWYRQTLGQGPEFLTYFQNEAQLEKSRLLSDRFSAERPKGSFSTLEIQRTEQGDSAMYLCASNYGSGHNTEAFFGQGTRLTVV.